Below, 13 T cell receptor beta chains from the same sample are listed, as sequenced in a study of T-cell memory formation after mild COVID-19. Via MiXCR, TCRdb re-called the 5' RACE reads, giving one row per CDR3 protein. The sample has over 350,000 distinct CDR3 sequences; roughly 26% are singletons. The sequencing input was PBMCs or a T cell subset sorted from them (not recorded which). Source of these receptors: an adult woman who had mild COVID-19 (a few samples of this study predate the infection). Cell type and time point are not known.

The J gene is TRBJ2-2, the V gene TRBV5-1; 14 bases fit TRBD2. Unmatched junction bases numbered 6, after V lost 7 bases and J lost 4 bases. Germline V gives CDR1 SGHRS, CDR2 YFSETQ. The CDR3 spans 16 residues. CDR3 nucleotides: TGCGCCAGCCGGGGACTAGCGGGAGTAGGCACCGGGGAGCTGTTTTTT. Its protein is CASRGLAGVGTGELFF. The full variable domain, in which reference TRBV5-1 and TRBJ2-2 provide the parts outside the CDR3, is KAGVTQTPRYLIKTRGQQVTLSCSPISGHRSVSWYQQTPGQGLQFLFEYFSETQRNKGNFPGRFSGRQFSNSRSEMNVSTLELGDSALYLCASRGLAGVGTGELFFGEGSRLTVL.

The CDR3: CSVVATGIYEQYF. CDR3 in DNA: TGCAGCGTTGTGGCGACAGGGATCTACGAGCAGTACTTC. This chain uses TRBV29-1 with TRBJ2-7, with 7 bases lining up with TRBD1. CDR1 and CDR2 from the germline V gene are SQVTM and ANQGSEA. J gave up 3 bases and V 4 bases, and 6 bases lay outside the gene matches. This CDR3 has 13 residues.

The chain couples TRBV9 to TRBJ1-1; D not certain. The CDR3 runs 13 residues. The germline V and J ends were trimmed by 3 bases and 1 base, with 7 bases remaining between them. Germline V gene data show CDR1 as SGDLS and CDR2 as YYNGEE. The DNA of the CDR3 is TGTGCCAGCAGCGCCACACGGAACACTGAAGCTTTCTTT. Protein product: CASSATRNTEAFF.

The chain has TRBV6-5 and TRBJ2-1, with a weak D call TRBD2 (6 bases). The CDR3 has 16 amino acids. Trimming left V 5 bases short and J 2 bases short, with 16 bases between. Germline lookup yields CDR1 MNHEY and CDR2 SVGAGI. CDR3 sequence (DNA): TGTGCCAGCAGTGCTCTTAGCGGCACTACCTACAATGAGCAGTTCTTC. It yields the protein CASSALSGTTYNEQFF.

The rearrangement links TRBV12-3 or TRBV12-4 to TRBJ2-5; no clear D gene. The CDR3 runs 11 residues. The V end was cut by 8 bases, the J end by 7 bases, with 11 bases between. CDR3 coding DNA: TGTGCCAGCGCCCTAGGCGGGACCCAGTACTTC. This translates into CASALGGTQYF.

This chain connects TRBV10-3 to TRBJ2-3; either TRBD1 or TRBD2 may supply D (5 bases each). There are 16 residues in the CDR3. V was shortened by 8 bases and J by 0 bases, with 18 bases between the two germline ends. From germline, CDR1 is ENHRY and CDR2 SYGVKD. CDR3 bases: TGTGCCATCGGCGGGTCAAGGGGATCTAGCACAGATACGCAGTATTTT. Translating gives CAIGGSRGSSTDTQYF.

This clonotype was counted once. V usage is TRBV10-3 and J usage is TRBJ1-5; D is uncertain. Per the germline V gene, CDR1 is ENHRY and CDR2 is SYGVKD. V dropped 0 bases and J dropped 3 bases, with 9 bases sitting between them. This CDR3 is 15 amino acids long. The CDR3 region has the DNA TGTGCCATCAGTGAGTCGCTAGGGAACAATCAGCCCCAGCATTTT. As protein: CAISESLGNNQPQHF.

The rearrangement joins TRBV5-5 to TRBJ2-3; 9 nucleotides align to TRBD2. V shed 0 bases, J shed 4 bases, and the junction held 6 bases outside the gene matches. CDR3 length equals 16 residues. The germline V gene encodes CDR1 SGHKS and CDR2 YYEKEE (reference sequence). DNA for the CDR3: TGTGCCAGCAGCTTGGGTAGGAGCGGGGGGTCAGATACGCAGTATTTT. Encoded protein: CASSLGRSGGSDTQYF.

CDR3 sequence (DNA): TGTGCCAGCCGAAACCGGGGGGACCACACCTACGAGCAGTACTTC. Translated: CASRNRGDHTYEQYF. The V call is TRBV27, the J call TRBJ2-7, with 7 bases lining up with TRBD2. The CDR3 runs 15 residues. J was trimmed by 2 bases and V by 8 bases; bases with no gene match: 12. The germline V gene encodes CDR1 MNHEY and CDR2 SMNVEV (reference sequence).

This clonotype was seen a handful of times. V usage is TRBV28 and J usage is TRBJ2-1; 8 bases map to TRBD1. The CDR3 contains 16 residues. The ends lost 2 bases at V and 2 bases at J; junction bases unmatched: 5. Per germline, CDR1 MDHEN and CDR2 SYDVKM. The DNA for the CDR3 is TGTGCCAGCAGTTTAATTGGGACAGGTACCTACAATGAGCAGTTCTTC. Its translation: CASSLIGTGTYNEQFF.

The CDR3 is CASRSGRQGIETQYF. The CDR3 DNA reads TGTGCCAGCAGGTCCGGAAGACAGGGCATCGAGACCCAGTACTTC. The rearrangement uses TRBV5-4 and TRBJ2-5, with 7 positions matching TRBD1. V shed 5 bases and J 5 bases; nucleotides not matched to a gene: 12. Germline loops: CDR1 SGHNT, CDR2 YYREEE (reference sequence). The CDR3 runs to 15 residues. The variable domain in full, completed from reference TRBV5-4 and TRBJ2-5, reads ETGVTQSPTHLIKTRGQQVTLRCSSQSGHNTVSWYQQALGQGPQFIFQYYREEENGRGNFPPRFSGLQFPNYSSELNVNALELDDSALYLCASRSGRQGIETQYFGPGTRLLVL.

This clonotype was seen more than once but under ten times. The chain couples TRBV4-3 to TRBJ2-2; TRBD2 aligns across 14 bases. This CDR3 comprises 22 residues. Trimming took 4 bases from V and 0 from J; bases not matched to a gene: 16. Germline CDR1 reads LGHNA; CDR2 reads YSLEER. The CDR3 sequence is CASSPDYEGLAGASPNTGELFF. The CDR3 DNA reads as TGCGCCAGCAGCCCTGACTACGAGGGACTAGCGGGGGCTTCACCGAACACCGGGGAGCTGTTTTTT.

This clonotype was seen repeatedly, ten times or more. The chain joins TRBV7-6 to TRBJ2-1, with a weak D call TRBD2 (6 bases). Trimming removed 1 base at V and 8 bases at J, with 12 bases between. The CDR3 is 14 residues long. From germline, CDR1 is SGHVS and CDR2 FNYEAQ. CDR3 DNA: TGTGCCAGCAGCTTAGACGCGGGATTCTATGAGCAGTTCTTC. Amino acid sequence: CASSLDAGFYEQFF.